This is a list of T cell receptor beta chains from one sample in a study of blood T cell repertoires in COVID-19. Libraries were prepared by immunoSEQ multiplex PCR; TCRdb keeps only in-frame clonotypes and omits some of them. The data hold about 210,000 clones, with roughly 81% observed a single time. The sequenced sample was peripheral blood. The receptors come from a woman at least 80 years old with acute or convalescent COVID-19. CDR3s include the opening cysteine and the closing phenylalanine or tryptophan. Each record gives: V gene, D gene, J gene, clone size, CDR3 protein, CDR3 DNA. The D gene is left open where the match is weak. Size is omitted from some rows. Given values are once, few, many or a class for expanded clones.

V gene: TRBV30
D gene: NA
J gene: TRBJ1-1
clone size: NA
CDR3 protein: CAWNGMTGENTEAFF
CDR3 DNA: TGTGCCTGGAATGGGATGACGGGGGAGAACACTGAAGCTTTCTTT

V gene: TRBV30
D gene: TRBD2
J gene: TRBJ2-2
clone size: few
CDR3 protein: CACLAGITGTGELFF
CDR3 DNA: TGTGCCTGTCTAGCGGGAATCACGGGGACCGGGGAGCTGTTTTTT

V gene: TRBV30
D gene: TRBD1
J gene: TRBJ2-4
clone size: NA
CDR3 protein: CAWSGQGAKWYF
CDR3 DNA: TGTGCCTGGAGTGGCCAGGGGGCGAAATGGTACTTC

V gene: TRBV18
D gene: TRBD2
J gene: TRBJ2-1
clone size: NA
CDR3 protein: CASSPLGTSGNEQFF
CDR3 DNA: TGTGCCAGCTCACCACTCGGGACTAGCGGGAATGAGCAGTTCTTC

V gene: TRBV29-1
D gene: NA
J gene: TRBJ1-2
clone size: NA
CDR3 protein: CSVTGTEDNYGYTF
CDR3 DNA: TGCAGCGTTACCGGGACTGAGGATAACTATGGCTACACCTTC

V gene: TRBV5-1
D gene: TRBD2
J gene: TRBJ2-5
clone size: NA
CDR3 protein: CASSLEELADENTIQETQYF
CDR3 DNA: TGCGCCAGCAGCTTGGAGGAACTAGCGGACGAAAATACCATCCAAGAGACCCAGTACTTC

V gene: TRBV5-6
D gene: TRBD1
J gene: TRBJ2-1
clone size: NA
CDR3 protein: CASSLGQGAFYNEQFF
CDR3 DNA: TGTGCCAGCAGCTTGGGACAGGGGGCTTTCTACAATGAGCAGTTCTTC

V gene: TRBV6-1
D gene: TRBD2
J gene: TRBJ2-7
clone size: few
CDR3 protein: CASSEVAGGPHEQYF
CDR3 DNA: TGTGCCAGCAGTGAAGTCGCGGGAGGCCCCCACGAGCAGTACTTC

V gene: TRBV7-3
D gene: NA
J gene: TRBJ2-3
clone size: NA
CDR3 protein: CASSTIAADTQYF
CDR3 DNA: TGTGCCAGCAGCACCATAGCCGCAGATACGCAGTATTTT

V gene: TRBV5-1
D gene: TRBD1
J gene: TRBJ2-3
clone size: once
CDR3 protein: CASSLLTGVQSTDTQYF
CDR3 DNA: TGCGCCAGCAGCCTTCTGACAGGGGTACAAAGCACAGATACGCAGTATTTT

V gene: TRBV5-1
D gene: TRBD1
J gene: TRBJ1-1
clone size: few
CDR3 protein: CASSFTPDRVNTEAFF
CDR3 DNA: TGCGCCAGCAGCTTTACACCGGACAGGGTGAACACTGAAGCTTTCTTT